This T cell receptor (beta chain) was identified during a study of blood T cell repertoires in COVID-19. Profiled with immunoSEQ multiplex PCR; TCRdb holds only in-frame clones, not every one. The sample consists of some 350,000 clones, approximately 90% of them appearing once. The germline gives CDR1 SGDLS, CDR2 YYNGEE. V dropped 0 bases and J dropped 6 bases, with 8 bases sitting between them. CDR3 size: 13 residues. Sequencing input: PBMCs or T cells enriched from blood (not recorded which). The V call is TRBV9, the J call TRBJ2-3, with D possibly being TRBD1 (5 bases). This receptor was identified in a man younger than 30 who had recovered from COVID-19. CDR3 loop: CASSVEGWDTQYF. CDR3 nucleotides: TGTGCCAGCAGCGTAGAGGGGTGGGATACGCAGTATTTT.